This section outlines one TCR beta chain sequence together with its context. This CDR3 is 19 amino acids long. Per the original methods: How many nucleated cells were present was estimated from reference gene primer amplification. TCRdb's table, derived via immunoSEQ multiplex PCR, lists solely in-frame clones and lacks some. D and trimming were read from the DNA, whereas the V and J calls and clone size are those reported in that table. The data show tens of thousands of clones, with over 60% seen just once and approximately 18% held by the top ten. The data derive from a study of blood T cell repertoires in COVID-19.

This chain links TRBV21-1 with TRBJ1-4; the table gives TRBD1 as D, unverified against the DNA. TRBV21-1 is classified as a pseudogene. The sequenced material came from peripheral blood. This TCR derives from a man aged 25-45 years with COVID-19, enrolled during active disease. CDR3 DNA: TGTGCCAGCAGCAAAGTTCGGGACAGGAAAGAATCTACTAATGAAAAACTGTTTTTT. Amino acid sequence: CASSKVRDRKESTNEKLFF.